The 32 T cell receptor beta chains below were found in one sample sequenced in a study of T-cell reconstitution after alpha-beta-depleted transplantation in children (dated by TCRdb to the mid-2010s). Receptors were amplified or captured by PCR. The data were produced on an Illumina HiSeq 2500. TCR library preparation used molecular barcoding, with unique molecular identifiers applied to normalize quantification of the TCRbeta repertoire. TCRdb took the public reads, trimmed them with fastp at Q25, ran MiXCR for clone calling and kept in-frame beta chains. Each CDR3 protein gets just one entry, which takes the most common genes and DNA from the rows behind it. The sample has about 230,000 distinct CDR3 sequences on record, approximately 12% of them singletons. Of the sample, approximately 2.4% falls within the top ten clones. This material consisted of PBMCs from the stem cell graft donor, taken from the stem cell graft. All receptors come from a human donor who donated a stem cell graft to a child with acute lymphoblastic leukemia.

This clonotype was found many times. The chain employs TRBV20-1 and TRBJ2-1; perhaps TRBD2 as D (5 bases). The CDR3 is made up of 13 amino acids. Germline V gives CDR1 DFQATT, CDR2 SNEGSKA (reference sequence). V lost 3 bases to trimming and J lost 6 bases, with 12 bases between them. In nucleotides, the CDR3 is TGCAGTGCTAGGAGGGCGGGCAGCAATGAGCAGTTCTTC. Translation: CSARRAGSNEQFF.

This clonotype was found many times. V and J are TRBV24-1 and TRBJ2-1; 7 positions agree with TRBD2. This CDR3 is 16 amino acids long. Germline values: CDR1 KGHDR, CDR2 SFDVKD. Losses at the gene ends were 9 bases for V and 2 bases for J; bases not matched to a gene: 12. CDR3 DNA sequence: TGTGCCACCCTAATCAACGGGAGGTCCACCTACAATGAGCAGTTCTTC. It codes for CATLINGRSTYNEQFF.

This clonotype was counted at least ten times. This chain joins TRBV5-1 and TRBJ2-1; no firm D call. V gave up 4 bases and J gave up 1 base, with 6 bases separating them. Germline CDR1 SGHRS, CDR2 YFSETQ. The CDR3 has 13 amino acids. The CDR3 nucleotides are TGCGCCAGCAGCCGTCGATCCTACAATGAGCAGTTCTTC. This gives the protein CASSRRSYNEQFF.

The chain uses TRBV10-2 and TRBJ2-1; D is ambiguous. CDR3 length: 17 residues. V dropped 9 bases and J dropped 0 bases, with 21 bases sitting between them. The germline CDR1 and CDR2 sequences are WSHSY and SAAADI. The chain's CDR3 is CASSPRSPPSSYNEQFF. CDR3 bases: TGCGCCAGTTCCCCTAGGAGTCCGCCGAGCTCCTACAATGAGCAGTTCTTC.

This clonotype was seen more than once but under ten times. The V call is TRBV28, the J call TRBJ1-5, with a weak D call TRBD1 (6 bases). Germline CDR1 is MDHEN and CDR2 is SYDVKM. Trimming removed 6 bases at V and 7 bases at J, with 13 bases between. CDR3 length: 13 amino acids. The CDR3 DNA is TGTGCCAGCAGGGCGGGGGCAGGGCAGCCCCAGCATTTT. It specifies CASRAGAGQPQHF.

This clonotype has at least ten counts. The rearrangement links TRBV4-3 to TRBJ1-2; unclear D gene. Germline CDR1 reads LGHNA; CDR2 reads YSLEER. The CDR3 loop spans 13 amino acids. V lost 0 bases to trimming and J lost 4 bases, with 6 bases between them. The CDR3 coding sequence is TGCGCCAGCAGCCAAGACATCGGCTATGGCTACACCTTC. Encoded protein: CASSQDIGYGYTF.

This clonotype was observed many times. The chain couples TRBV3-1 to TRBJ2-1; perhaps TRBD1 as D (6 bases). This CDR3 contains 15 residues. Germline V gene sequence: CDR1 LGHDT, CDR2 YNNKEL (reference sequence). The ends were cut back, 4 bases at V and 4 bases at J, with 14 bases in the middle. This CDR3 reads CASSLTRGPYNEQFF. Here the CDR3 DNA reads TGTGCCAGCAGCCTGACCAGGGGTCCTTACAATGAGCAGTTCTTC.

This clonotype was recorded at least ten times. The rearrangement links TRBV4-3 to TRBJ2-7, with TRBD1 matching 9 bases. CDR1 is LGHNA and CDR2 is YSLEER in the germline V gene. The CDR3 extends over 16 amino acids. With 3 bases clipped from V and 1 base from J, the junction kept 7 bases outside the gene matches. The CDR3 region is CASSQGDRGTSYEQYF. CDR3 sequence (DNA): TGCGCCAGCAGCCAGGGTGACAGGGGGACGTCCTACGAGCAGTACTTC.

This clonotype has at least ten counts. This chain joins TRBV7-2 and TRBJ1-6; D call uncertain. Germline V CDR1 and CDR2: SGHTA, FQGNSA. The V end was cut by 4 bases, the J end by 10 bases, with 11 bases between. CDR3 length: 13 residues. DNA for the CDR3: TGTGCCAGCAGCTCTTCCATGGGATCACCCCTCCACTTT. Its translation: CASSSSMGSPLHF.

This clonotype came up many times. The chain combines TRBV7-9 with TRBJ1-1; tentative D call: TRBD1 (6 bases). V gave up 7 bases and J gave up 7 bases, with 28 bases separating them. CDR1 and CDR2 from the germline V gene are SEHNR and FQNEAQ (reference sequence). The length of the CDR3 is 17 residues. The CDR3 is CASTTEGGREGRGEAFF. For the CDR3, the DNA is TGTGCCAGCACCACCGAGGGGGGGCGTGAGGGCAGAGGTGAAGCTTTCTTT.

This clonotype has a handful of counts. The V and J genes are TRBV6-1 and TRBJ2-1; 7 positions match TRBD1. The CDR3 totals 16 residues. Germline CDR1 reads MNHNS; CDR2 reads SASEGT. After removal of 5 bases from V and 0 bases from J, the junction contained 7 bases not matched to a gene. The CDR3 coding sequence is TGTGCCAGCAGTCAATTGACAGGGAGCTCCTACAATGAGCAGTTCTTC. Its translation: CASSQLTGSSYNEQFF.

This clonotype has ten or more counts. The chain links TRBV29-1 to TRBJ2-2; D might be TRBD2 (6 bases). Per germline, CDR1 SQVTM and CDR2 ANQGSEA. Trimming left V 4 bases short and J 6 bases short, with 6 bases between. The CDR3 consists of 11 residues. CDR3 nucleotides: TGCAGCGTTGGGGGGGCCGGGGAGCTGTTTTTT. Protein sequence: CSVGGAGELFF.

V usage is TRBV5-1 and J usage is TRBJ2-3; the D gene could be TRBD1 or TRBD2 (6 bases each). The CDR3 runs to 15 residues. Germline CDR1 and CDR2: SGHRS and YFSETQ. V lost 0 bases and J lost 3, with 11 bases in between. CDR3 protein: CASSLAGGQTDTQYF. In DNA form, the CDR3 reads TGCGCCAGCAGCTTGGCTGGGGGGCAGACAGATACGCAGTATTTT.

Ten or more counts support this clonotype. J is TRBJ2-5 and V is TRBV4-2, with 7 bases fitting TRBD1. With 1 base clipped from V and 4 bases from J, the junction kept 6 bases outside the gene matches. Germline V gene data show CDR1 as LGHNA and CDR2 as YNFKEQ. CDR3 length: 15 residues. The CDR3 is CASSQGQGPSETQYF. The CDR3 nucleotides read TGTGCCAGCAGCCAAGGACAGGGCCCATCAGAGACCCAGTACTTC.

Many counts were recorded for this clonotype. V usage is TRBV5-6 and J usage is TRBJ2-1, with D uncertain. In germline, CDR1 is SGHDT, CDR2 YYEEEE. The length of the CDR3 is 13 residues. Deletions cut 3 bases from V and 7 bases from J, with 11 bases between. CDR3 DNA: TGTGCCAGCAGCTATATCACAGTTAATGAGCAGTTCTTC. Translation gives CASSYITVNEQFF.

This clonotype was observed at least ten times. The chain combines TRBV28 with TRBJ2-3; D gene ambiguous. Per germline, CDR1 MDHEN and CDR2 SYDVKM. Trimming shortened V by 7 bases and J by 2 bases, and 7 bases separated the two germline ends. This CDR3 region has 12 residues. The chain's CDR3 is CASTKVTDTQYF. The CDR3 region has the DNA TGTGCCAGCACGAAAGTCACAGATACGCAGTATTTT.

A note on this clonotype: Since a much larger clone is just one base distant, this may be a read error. CDR3 in DNA: TGTGCCAGCAGTTATCCCCAACAGGGAGAGACCTACAATGAGCAGTTCTTC. It codes for CASSYPQQGETYNEQFF. The V and J genes are TRBV6-2 or TRBV6-3 and TRBJ2-1, with D perhaps matching TRBD1 (6 bases). V lost 3 bases, J lost 2 bases, and 17 bases lay in between. The CDR3 totals 17 residues. CDR1 is MNHEY and CDR2 is SVGEGT in the germline V gene.

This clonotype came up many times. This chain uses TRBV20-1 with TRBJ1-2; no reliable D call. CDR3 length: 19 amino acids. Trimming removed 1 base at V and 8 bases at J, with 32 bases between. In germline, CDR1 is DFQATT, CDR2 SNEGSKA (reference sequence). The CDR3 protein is CSARVNWAFGREPLVGYTF. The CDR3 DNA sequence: TGCAGTGCTAGAGTAAACTGGGCCTTCGGGAGGGAACCCCTAGTAGGCTACACCTTC.

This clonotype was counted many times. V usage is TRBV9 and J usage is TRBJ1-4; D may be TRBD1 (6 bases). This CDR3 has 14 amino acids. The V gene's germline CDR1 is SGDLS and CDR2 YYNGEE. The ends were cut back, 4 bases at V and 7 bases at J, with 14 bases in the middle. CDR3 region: CASSPRGGGEKLFF. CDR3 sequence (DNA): TGTGCCAGCAGCCCCCGGGGAGGGGGTGAAAAACTGTTTTTT.

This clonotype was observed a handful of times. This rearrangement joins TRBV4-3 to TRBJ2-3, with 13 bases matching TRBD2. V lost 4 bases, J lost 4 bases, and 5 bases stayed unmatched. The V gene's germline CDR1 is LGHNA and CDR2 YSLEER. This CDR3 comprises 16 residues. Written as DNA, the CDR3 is TGCGCCAGCAGCCTTTCGACTAGCGGGAGGCCAGATACGCAGTATTTT. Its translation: CASSLSTSGRPDTQYF.

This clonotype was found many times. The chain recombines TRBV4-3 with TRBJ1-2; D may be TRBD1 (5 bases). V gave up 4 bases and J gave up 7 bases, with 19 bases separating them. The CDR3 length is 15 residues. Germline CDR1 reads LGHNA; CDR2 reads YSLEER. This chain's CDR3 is CASSLTGPISPGYTF. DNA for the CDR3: TGCGCCAGCAGCCTTACAGGACCTATATCGCCTGGCTACACCTTC.

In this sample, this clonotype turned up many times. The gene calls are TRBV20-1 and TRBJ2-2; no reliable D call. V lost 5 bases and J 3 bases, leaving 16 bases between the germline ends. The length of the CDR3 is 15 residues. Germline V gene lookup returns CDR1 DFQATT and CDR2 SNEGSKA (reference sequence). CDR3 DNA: TGCAGTGCTCCGACCCCCGGACGCGACACCGGGGAGCTGTTTTTT. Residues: CSAPTPGRDTGELFF.

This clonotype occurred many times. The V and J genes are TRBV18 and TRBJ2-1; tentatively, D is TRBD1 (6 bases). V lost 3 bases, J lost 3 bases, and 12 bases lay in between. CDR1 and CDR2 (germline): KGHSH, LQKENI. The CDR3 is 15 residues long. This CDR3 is CASSPAQGSYNEQFF. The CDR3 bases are TGTGCCAGCTCACCGGCACAGGGAAGCTACAATGAGCAGTTCTTC.

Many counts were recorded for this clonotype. In DNA, the CDR3 is TGTGCCAGCAGTTACGGGGACAGCTATGGCTACACCTTC. Translating it yields CASSYGDSYGYTF. The chain uses TRBV6-6 and TRBJ1-2; 7 positions match TRBD1. The V gene end was trimmed by 2 bases and the J gene end by 4 bases; junction bases not matched to a gene: 1. CDR3 length: 13 amino acids. CDR1 is MNHNY and CDR2 is SVGAGI in the germline V gene (reference sequence).

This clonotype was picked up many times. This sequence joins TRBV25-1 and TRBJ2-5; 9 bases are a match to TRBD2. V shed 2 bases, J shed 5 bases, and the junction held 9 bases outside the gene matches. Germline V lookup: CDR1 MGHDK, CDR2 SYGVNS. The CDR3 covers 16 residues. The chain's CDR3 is CASSETFGGGAETQYF. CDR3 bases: TGTGCCAGCAGTGAAACGTTTGGCGGGGGGGCTGAGACCCAGTACTTC.

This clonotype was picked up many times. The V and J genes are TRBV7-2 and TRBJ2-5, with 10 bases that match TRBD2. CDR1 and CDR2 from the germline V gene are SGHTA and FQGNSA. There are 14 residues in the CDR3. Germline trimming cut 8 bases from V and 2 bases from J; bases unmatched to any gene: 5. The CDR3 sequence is CASPQAGGQETQYF. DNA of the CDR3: TGTGCCAGCCCCCAAGCGGGGGGGCAAGAGACCCAGTACTTC.

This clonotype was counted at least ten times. CDR3 nucleotide sequence: TGCGCCAGCAGCGGAAACCGACAGTCAGGGAACTATGGCTACACCTTC. Translated, it gives CASSGNRQSGNYGYTF. The chain has TRBV5-1 and TRBJ1-2; D is perhaps TRBD1 (5 bases). CDR1 is SGHRS and CDR2 is YFSETQ in the germline V gene. V was cut by 4 bases and J by 2 bases, with 18 bases left in between. CDR3 length equals 16 residues.

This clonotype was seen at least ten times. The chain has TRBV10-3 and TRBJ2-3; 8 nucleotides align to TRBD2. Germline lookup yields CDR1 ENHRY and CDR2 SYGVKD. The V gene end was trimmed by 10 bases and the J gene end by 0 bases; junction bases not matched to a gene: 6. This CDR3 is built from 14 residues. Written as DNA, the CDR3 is TGTGCCACCCTAGCGGGTTTTAGCACAGATACGCAGTATTTT. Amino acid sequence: CATLAGFSTDTQYF.

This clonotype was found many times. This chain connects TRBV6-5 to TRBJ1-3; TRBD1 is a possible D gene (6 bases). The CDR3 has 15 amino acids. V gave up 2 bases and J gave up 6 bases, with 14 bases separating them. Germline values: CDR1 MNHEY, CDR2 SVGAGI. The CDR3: CASSYEGGGVNTIYF. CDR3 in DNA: TGTGCCAGCAGTTACGAGGGGGGCGGTGTAAACACCATATATTTT.

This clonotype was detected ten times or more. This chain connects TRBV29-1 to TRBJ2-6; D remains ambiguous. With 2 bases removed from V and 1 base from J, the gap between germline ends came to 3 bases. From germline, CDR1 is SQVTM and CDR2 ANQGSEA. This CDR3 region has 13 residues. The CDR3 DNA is TGCAGCGTTGAATTTTCTGGGGCCAACGTCCTGACTTTC. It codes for CSVEFSGANVLTF.

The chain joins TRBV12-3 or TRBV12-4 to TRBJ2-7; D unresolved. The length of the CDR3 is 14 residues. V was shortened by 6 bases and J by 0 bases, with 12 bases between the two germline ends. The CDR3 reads CASSPRHFSYEQYF. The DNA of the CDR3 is TGTGCCAGCAGCCCCCGGCACTTCTCCTACGAGCAGTACTTC.

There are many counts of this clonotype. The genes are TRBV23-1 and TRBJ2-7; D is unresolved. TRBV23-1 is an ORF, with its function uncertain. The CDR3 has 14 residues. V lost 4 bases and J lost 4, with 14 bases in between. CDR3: CASSPRRTNYEQYF. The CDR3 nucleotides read TGCGCCAGCAGTCCGAGGCGAACTAATTACGAGCAGTACTTC.